This T cell receptor (beta chain) stems from a study of shared clonotypes between healthy human individuals. The table came from immunoSEQ multiplex PCR; TCRdb's copy has only in-frame clones and leaves some out. The sample has 1.5 million to 2.5 million clones; approximately 95% are singletons. The germline V gene has CDR1 MNHEY and CDR2 SVGAGI. The CDR3 runs to 12 residues. Trimming took 3 bases from V and 7 from J; bases not matched to a gene: 2. Naive CD8 cells were CD45RO-negative, positively selected for CCR7, excluding terminally differentiated effector memory CD45RA+ cells. Within Nashville, Tennessee resided all donors, each a Caucasian adult.

The chain uses TRBV6-5 and TRBJ1-1; 7 positions agree with TRBD1. The receptor comes from a man in his late teens or twenties in good health. Specimen: naive CD8+ T cells sorted from blood. As DNA, the CDR3 is TGTGCCAGCAGTTATCCAGGGGGTGAAGCTTTCTTT. Its translation is CASSYPGGEAFF.